This T cell receptor (beta chain) was retrieved from a study of T cell responses to AZD1222 COVID-19 vaccine. This table comes from immunoSEQ multiplex PCR, and its TCRdb copy is limited to in-frame clones, with some not included. The data show under 110,000 clones, with 90% seen just once and 1% to 1.5% held by the top ten. Study-level points and caveats: Spike-specific TCR repertoires showed rising breadth and depth after two AZD1222 doses.

A single count supports this clone. What it binds is not known. With 8 bases removed from V and 5 bases from J, the gap between germline ends came to 18 bases. The CDR3 is 14 amino acids. Germline V gives CDR1 SNHLY, CDR2 FYNNEI. Here the sequenced sample was peripheral blood, taken on day 0 of AZD1222 vaccination. The source is an adult in good health. This rearrangement joins TRBV2 to TRBJ1-2, with TRBD1 as a possible D gene (6 bases). CDR3 in DNA: TGTGCCAGCGCGCCGACAACAGGGACTTATGGCTACACCTTC. Translation gives CASAPTTGTYGYTF.